A single sample gave rise to the 16 T cell receptor beta chains below, sequenced in a study of healthy donors' naive CD4 and CD8 T cells. A linear amplification protocol produced the TCR libraries from around 0.55 ug of total RNA. From the reads, TCRdb called clonotypes with MiXCR, one entry per CDR3 protein. This table has 150,000 to 200,000 distinct CDR3 sequences, 65% to 75% appearing once. The sequenced sample was naive CD4+ and CD8+ T cells sorted from blood, pooled from several donors. The receptor source for this set is a pool of human donors in good health; the sample pools cells from several healthy donors.

The rearrangement joins TRBV27 to TRBJ2-6; D not resolved. Trimming pared 6 bases from V and 4 bases from J, leaving 7 bases between. Germline V lookup: CDR1 MNHEY, CDR2 SMNVEV (reference sequence). The CDR3 sequence is 13 residues long. CDR3 bases: TGTGCCAGCAGCTTTTACGGGGCCAACGTCCTGACTTTC. Amino acid sequence: CASSFYGANVLTF.

The CDR3 reads CASSMGLGTEAFF. DNA of the CDR3: TGTGCCAGTAGTATGGGTTTGGGTACTGAAGCTTTCTTT. The chain recombines TRBV19 with TRBJ1-1, with D unclear. The CDR3 is 13 residues long. The germline V gene encodes CDR1 LNHDA and CDR2 SQIVND (reference sequence). The V end lost 3 bases, the J end lost 5 bases, and 10 bases lay between the germline ends.

The rearrangement uses TRBV6-5 and TRBJ1-2, with D perhaps matching TRBD1 (6 bases). The CDR3 extends over 15 amino acids. Germline CDR1 reads MNHEY; CDR2 reads SVGAGI. The V gene lost 5 bases and the J gene lost 4 bases, with 17 bases spanning the gap. The CDR3 protein is CASSPGQMSSYGYTF. CDR3 nucleotides: TGTGCCAGCAGTCCCGGACAGATGAGCTCCTATGGCTACACCTTC.

V and J are TRBV2 and TRBJ2-1; D ambiguous. Germline CDR1 reads SNHLY; CDR2 reads FYNNEI. Trimming left V 5 bases short and J 6 bases short, with 11 bases between. This CDR3 has 13 residues. The CDR3 DNA follows: TGTGCCAGCAGTCGCGGTCCGGGCAATGAGCAGTTCTTC. Its translation is CASSRGPGNEQFF.

V gene TRBV4-2 combines with J gene TRBJ1-5; D is undetermined. This CDR3 has 15 residues. Trimming cost V 0 bases and J 5 bases, with 11 bases left between them. CDR1 is LGHNA and CDR2 is YNFKEQ in the germline V gene. DNA for the CDR3: TGTGCCAGCAGCCAAGAGGTGGGGTTGGATCAGCCCCAGCATTTT. Its translation is CASSQEVGLDQPQHF.

V gene TRBV6-5 combines with J gene TRBJ2-6, with D perhaps matching TRBD2 (5 bases). V lost 6 bases, J lost 0 bases, and 9 bases lay in between. There are 15 residues in the CDR3. Germline loops: CDR1 MNHEY, CDR2 SVGAGI. This CDR3 is CASRPSFSGANVLTF. The DNA of the CDR3 is TGTGCCAGCAGGCCTAGCTTCTCTGGGGCCAACGTCCTGACTTTC.

This clonotype was picked up a small number of times. The V call is TRBV29-1, the J call TRBJ2-7, with unresolved D. CDR1 SQVTM and CDR2 ANQGSEA come from the germline V gene. V lost 3 bases, J lost 3 bases, and 18 bases lay in between. The CDR3 is 15 amino acids. This chain's CDR3 is CSVEARSGPSYEQYF. The CDR3 DNA reads as TGCAGCGTTGAGGCCAGGTCGGGCCCAAGCTACGAGCAGTACTTC.

This sequence joins TRBV5-4 and TRBJ2-1, with D perhaps matching TRBD1 or TRBD2 (5 bases each). V was pared by 2 bases and J by 12 bases, with 9 bases between. This CDR3 has 11 amino acids. Germline V gene lookup returns CDR1 SGHNT and CDR2 YYREEE (reference sequence). CDR3: CASSLRGPQFF. CDR3 bases: TGTGCCAGCAGCTTACGGGGCCCGCAGTTCTTC.

The chain employs TRBV27 and TRBJ1-1, with TRBD1 identical over 11 bases. The CDR3 loop spans 14 amino acids. V trimming: 4 bases; J trimming: 12 bases; junction bases outside the gene matches: 10. Germline V gene lookup returns CDR1 MNHEY and CDR2 SMNVEV (reference sequence). Written as DNA, the CDR3 is TGTGCCAGCAGTTCCGCGGGGACAGGGGGTATATCTTTCTTT. Amino acids: CASSSAGTGGISFF.

This clonotype was observed a handful of times. J is TRBJ2-5 and V is TRBV29-1, with a tentative D call TRBD1 (5 bases). Germline V gene sequence: CDR1 SQVTM, CDR2 ANQGSEA. Trimming took 6 bases from V and 4 from J, leaving 12 bases between them. CDR3 length equals 12 residues. This chain's CDR3 is CSVFGQGETQYF. CDR3 bases: TGCAGCGTCTTCGGGCAGGGAGAGACCCAGTACTTC.

The chain combines TRBV29-1 with TRBJ1-2; tentative D call: TRBD1 (5 bases). Trimming removed 5 bases at V and 1 base at J, with 8 bases between. The CDR3 contains 12 residues. Germline V gene data show CDR1 as SQVTM and CDR2 as ANQGSEA. Here the CDR3 DNA reads TGCAGCGTTATAGACAGTAACTATGGCTACACCTTC. Its protein is CSVIDSNYGYTF. The full variable domain, in which reference TRBV29-1 and TRBJ1-2 provide the parts outside the CDR3, is SAVISQKPSRDICQRGTSLTIQCQVDSQVTMMFWYRQQPGQSLTLIATANQGSEATYESGFVIDKFPISRPNLTFSTLTVSNMSPEDSSIYLCSVIDSNYGYTFGSGTRLTVV.

The chain has TRBV12-3 or TRBV12-4 and TRBJ2-5; unclear D gene. V was trimmed by 1 base and J by 6 bases, leaving 18 bases between them. The CDR3 has 16 amino acids. CDR3 residues: CASSLVSASQSQTQYF. CDR3 bases: TGTGCCAGCAGTTTAGTCTCAGCAAGCCAAAGTCAGACCCAGTACTTC.

The V call is TRBV29-1, the J call TRBJ2-3; no clear D. V lost 5 bases and J lost 6, with 6 bases in between. The CDR3 length is 10 residues. CDR1 and CDR2 (germline): SQVTM, ANQGSEA. The DNA of the CDR3 is TGCAGCGTTACCAGGGATACGCAGTATTTT. It codes for CSVTRDTQYF.

A single count supports this clonotype. The V and J genes are TRBV6-5 and TRBJ1-1; 11 positions match TRBD1. Germline V gene sequence: CDR1 MNHEY, CDR2 SVGAGI. The CDR3 totals 13 residues. J gave up 10 bases and V 10 bases, and 11 bases lay outside the gene matches. This CDR3 is CAISSGQGARAFF. Here the CDR3 DNA reads TGTGCCATCTCTTCAGGACAGGGGGCGCGAGCTTTCTTT.

The J gene is TRBJ2-7, the V gene TRBV27, with TRBD1 matching 8 bases. The CDR3 loop spans 15 amino acids. After removal of 11 bases from V and 6 bases from J, the junction contained 18 bases not matched to a gene. CDR1 MNHEY and CDR2 SMNVEV come from the germline V gene (reference sequence). CDR3 bases: TGTGCCGCGCGGAAAGGAGGGCAGGGGGCAAGCGAGCAGTACTTC. Protein: CAARKGGQGASEQYF.

The chain carries TRBV27 and TRBJ1-1; D possibly corresponds to TRBD1 (5 bases). The V end lost 0 bases, the J end lost 6 bases, and 8 bases lay between the germline ends. CDR1 MNHEY and CDR2 SMNVEV come from the germline V gene (reference sequence). This CDR3 comprises 13 residues. CDR3 bases: TGTGCCAGCAGTTTATCAGGGGATGCTGAAGCTTTCTTT. Translation: CASSLSGDAEAFF.